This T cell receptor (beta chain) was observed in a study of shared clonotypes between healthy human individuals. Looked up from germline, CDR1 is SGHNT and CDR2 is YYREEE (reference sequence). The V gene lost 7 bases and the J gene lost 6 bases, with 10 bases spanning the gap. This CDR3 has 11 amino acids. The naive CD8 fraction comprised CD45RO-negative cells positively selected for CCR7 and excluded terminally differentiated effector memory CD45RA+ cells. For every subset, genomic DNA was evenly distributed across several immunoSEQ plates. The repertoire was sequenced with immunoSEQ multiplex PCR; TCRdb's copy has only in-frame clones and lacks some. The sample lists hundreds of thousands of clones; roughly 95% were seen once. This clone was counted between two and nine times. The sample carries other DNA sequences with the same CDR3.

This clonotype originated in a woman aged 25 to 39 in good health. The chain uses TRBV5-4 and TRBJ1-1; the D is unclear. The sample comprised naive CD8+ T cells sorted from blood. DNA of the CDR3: TGTGCCAGCTCCTCCGAATCTGAAGCTTTCTTT. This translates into CASSSESEAFF.